The 28 T cell receptor beta chains given below trace back to one sample, sequenced in a study of cytomegalovirus exposure and HLA in healthy donors. The PCR was carried out with 60 Vbeta primers and 13 Jbeta primers. The data were produced by immunoSEQ multiplex PCR, yet TCRdb's version contains in-frame clones alone and is incomplete. Among 100,000 to 150,000 clones listed, 65% to 90% were seen once. Material: PBMCs. The receptors were sampled from a man in his late teens or twenties in good health and CMV-seronegative.

The chain is built from TRBV7-8 and TRBJ1-2; no firm D call. The CDR3 covers 15 residues. Per the germline V gene, CDR1 is SGHVS and CDR2 is FQNEAQ. Trimming pared 1 base from V and 0 bases from J, leaving 9 bases between. The DNA for the CDR3 is TGTGCCAGCAGCTTAGTACTTACGGCTAACTATGGCTACACCTTC. Translated, it gives CASSLVLTANYGYTF.

The rearrangement joins TRBV27 to TRBJ2-1, with TRBD1 as a possible D gene (5 bases). V lost 6 bases to trimming and J lost 5 bases, with 11 bases between them. The CDR3 spans 13 residues. The germline V gene encodes CDR1 MNHEY and CDR2 SMNVEV (reference sequence). The CDR3 loop reads CASRRTGDNEQFF. The CDR3 DNA follows: TGTGCCAGCAGGCGTACAGGAGACAATGAGCAGTTCTTC.

The gene calls are TRBV25-1 and TRBJ1-1; no definite D call. V gave up 10 bases and J gave up 7 bases, with 16 bases separating them. Germline CDR1 MGHDK, CDR2 SYGVNS. This CDR3 has 12 residues. The CDR3 sequence is CAISDKSSEAFF. CDR3 DNA: TGTGCCATTTCCGACAAGTCGAGTGAAGCTTTCTTT.

V usage is TRBV6-5 and J usage is TRBJ1-2, with TRBD1 identical over 8 bases. CDR1 MNHEY and CDR2 SVGAGI come from the germline V gene. This CDR3 has 13 amino acids. The ends lost 0 bases at V and 8 bases at J; junction bases unmatched: 2. The CDR3 reads CASSYSTGDGYTF. In DNA, the CDR3 is TGTGCCAGCAGTTACTCGACAGGGGACGGCTACACCTTC.

The CDR3 DNA sequence: TGTGCCTGGAGTGGTCGGCGGTTAAGCTCTGGAAACACCATATATTTT. This codes for CAWSGRRLSSGNTIYF. This chain links TRBV30 with TRBJ1-3; no clear D. V was trimmed by 1 base and J by 0 bases, leaving 13 bases between them. This CDR3 is 16 amino acids long. Germline CDR1 GTSNPN, CDR2 SVGIG (reference sequence).

The rearrangement joins TRBV28 to TRBJ2-2; D perhaps matches TRBD1 (6 bases). CDR1 and CDR2 (germline): MDHEN, SYDVKM. This CDR3 comprises 15 residues. The V and J ends lost 6 bases and 6 bases respectively, with 17 bases between them. CDR3 in DNA: TGTGCCAGCAGCAAGAACCCCCAGGGGCCCGGGGAGCTGTTTTTT. This translates into CASSKNPQGPGELFF.

A single count supports this clone. The chain carries TRBV4-2 and TRBJ1-2; TRBD1 might be the D (6 bases). Germline V gives CDR1 LGHNA, CDR2 YNFKEQ. The length of the CDR3 is 16 residues. Trimming took 0 bases from V and 7 from J, leaving 18 bases between them. The DNA of the CDR3 is TGTGCCAGCAGCCAAGATAGGCGGGAGGGGGAGTTTGGCTACACCTTC. It translates to CASSQDRREGEFGYTF.

V is TRBV10-3 and J is TRBJ1-2; 10 positions agree with TRBD1. The germline gives CDR1 ENHRY, CDR2 SYGVKD. Trimming cost V 0 bases and J 8 bases; bases outside gene matches: 9. This CDR3 is built from 16 residues. CDR3 in amino acids: CAISESGTGVGGGYTF. CDR3 bases: TGTGCCATCAGTGAGTCGGGGACAGGGGTTGGTGGCGGCTACACCTTC.

J is TRBJ1-4 and V is TRBV14; D is perhaps TRBD1 (6 bases). In germline, CDR1 is SGHDN, CDR2 FVKESK. The CDR3 runs to 15 residues. V lost 0 bases and J 4 bases, leaving 9 bases between the germline ends. The CDR3 coding sequence is TGTGCCAGCAGCCAAGACCAGGGGATTAATGAAAAACTGTTTTTT. It yields the protein CASSQDQGINEKLFF.

This clone has only one observation. The rearrangement joins TRBV4-1 to TRBJ2-3; a weak D match, TRBD2 (5 bases). Germline CDR1 is MGHRA and CDR2 is YSYEKL. V was trimmed by 4 bases and J by 0 bases, leaving 14 bases between them. The CDR3 has 16 residues. The CDR3 sequence is CASSLHSSASTDTQYF. DNA of the CDR3: TGCGCCAGCAGCCTCCACAGTAGCGCTAGCACAGATACGCAGTATTTT.

DNA for the CDR3: TGTGCCTGGAGTGCAAGGGGGGAGACCCAGTACTTC. It is translated as CAWSARGETQYF. The V and J genes are TRBV30 and TRBJ2-5; weak D call: TRBD1 (6 bases). From germline, CDR1 is GTSNPN and CDR2 SVGIG (reference sequence). The CDR3 loop spans 12 amino acids. The V end lost 1 base, the J end lost 5 bases, and 8 bases lay between the germline ends.

The chain combines TRBV30 with TRBJ1-5; 7 positions match TRBD1. CDR1 is GTSNPN and CDR2 is SVGIG in the germline V gene (reference sequence). Germline trimming cut 2 bases from V and 1 base from J; bases unmatched to any gene: 2. This CDR3 comprises 14 residues. The CDR3, as DNA: TGTGCCTGGAGTCCAGGGGGGAGCAATCAGCCCCAGCATTTT. Its protein product is CAWSPGGSNQPQHF.

V and J are TRBV29-1 and TRBJ1-1, with 8 nucleotides matching TRBD1. CDR1 is SQVTM and CDR2 is ANQGSEA in the germline V gene. Losses at the gene ends were 2 bases for V and 4 bases for J; bases not matched to a gene: 6. CDR3 length equals 14 residues. CDR3 amino acids: CSVERQGLVTEAFF. CDR3 in DNA: TGCAGCGTTGAACGACAGGGGCTCGTCACTGAAGCTTTCTTT.

The J gene is TRBJ1-5, the V gene TRBV28; D remains unclear. The germline gives CDR1 MDHEN, CDR2 SYDVKM. The V end was cut by 6 bases, the J end by 7 bases, with 19 bases between. The CDR3 sequence is 15 residues long. The CDR3 region is CASRYPGPTHQPQHF. The CDR3 nucleotides are TGTGCCAGCAGATACCCTGGGCCAACCCACCAGCCCCAGCATTTT.

The chain employs TRBV19 and TRBJ1-2; the D is unclear. There are 15 residues in the CDR3. Germline values: CDR1 LNHDA, CDR2 SQIVND (reference sequence). Trimming removed 8 bases from V and 4 bases from J, with 20 bases in between. The CDR3 reads CASSATPLLGYGYTF. The CDR3 DNA is TGTGCCAGTTCGGCCACACCACTATTAGGCTATGGCTACACCTTC.

The chain links TRBV5-1 to TRBJ1-1; possible D gene TRBD1, 6 bases. The CDR3 extends over 16 amino acids. Germline V gene lookup returns CDR1 SGHRS and CDR2 YFSETQ. V was pared by 5 bases and J by 0 bases, with 17 bases between. The CDR3 coding sequence is TGCGCCAGCAGACCGAGTGGAGGACAGTTGAACACTGAAGCTTTCTTT. It codes for CASRPSGGQLNTEAFF.

This chain connects TRBV7-2 to TRBJ1-2; no definite D call. Between the trimmed V and J ends, which lost 6 bases and 4 bases, there was a span of 18 bases. CDR1 and CDR2 (germline): SGHTA, FQGNSA. The CDR3 spans 15 residues. DNA for the CDR3: TGTGCCAGCAGGTACGGGAGCTTTCCCGTCTATGGCTACACCTTC. Protein sequence: CASRYGSFPVYGYTF. Complete variable domain (other parts from reference TRBV7-2 and TRBJ1-2): GAGVSQSPSNKVTEKGKDVELRCDPISGHTALYWYRQSLGQGLEFLIYFQGNSAPDKSGLPSDRFSAERTGGSVSTLTIQRTQQEDSAVYLCASRYGSFPVYGYTFGSGTRLTVV.

The chain carries TRBV28 and TRBJ1-2; 9 positions match TRBD1. The J segment lost 2 bases and the V segment lost 5 bases, leaving 6 bases of the junction unmatched. This CDR3 has 15 residues. CDR1 and CDR2 (germline): MDHEN, SYDVKM. Here the CDR3 DNA reads TGTGCCAGCAGTATCGTCGGGACAGGGAACTATGGCTACACCTTC. Amino acids: CASSIVGTGNYGYTF.

This clone showed up just once. The chain couples TRBV6-6 to TRBJ2-3; maybe TRBD2 (5 bases). The germline CDR1 and CDR2 sequences are MNHNY and SVGAGI (reference sequence). Between the trimmed V and J ends, which lost 0 bases and 1 base, there was a span of 5 bases. The CDR3 is made up of 14 amino acids. CDR3 residues: CASSYSSGTDTQYF. In DNA form, the CDR3 reads TGTGCCAGCAGTTACTCTAGCGGCACAGATACGCAGTATTTT.

This clone was seen once. The rearrangement joins TRBV6-4 to TRBJ2-3, with 8 nucleotides matching TRBD1. Germline V lookup: CDR1 MRHNA, CDR2 SNTAGT. Trimming at V came to 7 bases and at J to 4 bases, leaving 19 bases not matched to a gene. The CDR3 is made up of 18 amino acids. The CDR3 coding sequence is TGTGCCAGCAAGGGTAGTCAGGGGGCGGGTCGTTTCGCAGATACGCAGTATTTT. This codes for CASKGSQGAGRFADTQYF.

The genes are TRBV28 and TRBJ2-1; TRBD2 matches at 13 bases. Per the germline V gene, CDR1 is MDHEN and CDR2 is SYDVKM. V was clipped by 4 bases and J by 5 bases; unmatched bases: 8. CDR3 length: 17 residues. The CDR3 sequence: CASSSNKGLAGDNEQFF. The CDR3 DNA follows: TGTGCCAGCAGTTCTAACAAAGGACTAGCGGGGGACAATGAGCAGTTCTTC.

V gene TRBV15 combines with J gene TRBJ2-7, with D perhaps matching TRBD1 (6 bases). CDR3 size: 14 residues. Deletions cut 2 bases from V and 5 bases from J, with 13 bases between. In germline, CDR1 is LNHNV, CDR2 YYDKDF (reference sequence). The CDR3 DNA reads TGTGCCACCAGCAGATCAGGGGCGGCCAACGAGCAGTACTTC. Its translation: CATSRSGAANEQYF.

The chain carries TRBV29-1 and TRBJ2-7; TRBD1 agrees at 11 bases. V dropped 3 bases and J dropped 4; count of bases not matched to a gene: 2. CDR3 length: 13 amino acids. From germline, CDR1 is SQVTM and CDR2 ANQGSEA. The CDR3 is CSVEGQGVYEQYF. The CDR3 DNA is TGCAGCGTTGAGGGACAGGGGGTGTACGAGCAGTACTTC.

The V call is TRBV5-6, the J call TRBJ1-1, with 10 bases matching TRBD1. V shed 0 bases, J shed 4 bases, and the junction held 9 bases outside the gene matches. This CDR3 spans 17 amino acids. Germline V gene sequence: CDR1 SGHDT, CDR2 YYEEEE. The CDR3 sequence: CASSLGQGAGFGTEAFF. The CDR3 DNA reads as TGTGCCAGCAGCTTGGGACAGGGGGCCGGGTTTGGCACTGAAGCTTTCTTT.

The chain carries TRBV6-1 and TRBJ1-5, with TRBD1 matching over 11 bases. CDR3 size: 20 residues. The V and J ends lost 2 bases and 0 bases, in that order; junction bases with no gene match: 12. The germline V gene has CDR1 MNHNS and CDR2 SASEGT. The CDR3 region is CASSEINRDRGGYSNQPQHF. DNA for the CDR3: TGTGCCAGCAGTGAAATAAACCGGGACAGGGGGGGATATAGCAATCAGCCCCAGCATTTT.

The V and J genes are TRBV13 and TRBJ1-4, with 11 nucleotides matching TRBD1. CDR1 PRHDT and CDR2 FYEKMQ come from the germline V gene (reference sequence). Germline trimming cut 5 bases from V and 6 bases from J; bases unmatched to any gene: 5. CDR3 length: 15 amino acids. CDR3 sequence: CASSPRTGGHEKLFF. The CDR3 region has the DNA TGTGCCAGCAGCCCTCGGACAGGGGGCCATGAAAAACTGTTTTTT.

The genes are TRBV6-5 and TRBJ1-4; D gene uncertain. Germline loops: CDR1 MNHEY, CDR2 SVGAGI. The CDR3 length is 13 residues. V was trimmed by 6 bases and J by 5 bases, leaving 10 bases between them. CDR3 region: CASRSSPNEKLFF. In DNA, the CDR3 is TGTGCCAGCAGATCTTCTCCCAATGAAAAACTGTTTTTT.

The genes are TRBV30 and TRBJ1-1; D is ambiguous. The CDR3 has 13 amino acids. The V gene's germline CDR1 is GTSNPN and CDR2 SVGIG (reference sequence). V shed 2 bases and J shed 1 base, with 8 bases lying between them. In DNA, the CDR3 is TGTGCCTGGAGTAGAAGAGCGAACACTGAAGCTTTCTTT. It yields the protein CAWSRRANTEAFF.